These 32 T cell receptor beta chains were all obtained from the same sample, sequenced in a study of prognosis after radiotherapy for stage I lung cancer (dated by TCRdb to 2020 to 2022). The data were produced on an Illumina HiSeq 3000. Two rounds of multiplex PCR were used to amplify the TCR beta CDR3 region from genomic DNA. In the first round of PCR, primers specific to each TRBV and TRBJ gene were used, and the primer sequences are filed in Chinese patent CN105087789A. The raw public reads went through TCRdb reprocessing: fastp at Q25, MiXCR clone calling, in-frame beta chains kept. Duplicate CDR3 protein sequences are folded into a single record with the most common DNA and genes. This sample gives around 16,000 distinct CDR3 sequences in total; more than 35% of them show up just once. The ten largest make up under 50% of the sample. The starting material was PBMCs, obtained before or after stereotactic body radiation therapy (not recorded which). The receptors originated from a donor aged 50 or older with non-small cell lung cancer.

Worth noting for this clonotype: At one of its ends the junction is not consistent with the germline gene, which may arise from a read error. The chain joins TRBV6-2 or TRBV6-3 to TRBJ2-2; no firm D call. In germline, CDR1 is MNHEY, CDR2 SVGEGT. CDR3 length equals 16 residues. CDR3 sequence reads: CASRPSQRPNTGELFF. The CDR3 nucleotides read TGTGCCAGCAGACCTAGTCAACGACCGAATACCGGGGAGCTGTTTTTT.

This clonotype appeared many times. The chain uses TRBV11-2 and TRBJ2-1; TRBD2 matches at 13 bases. Germline V CDR1 and CDR2: SGHAT, FQNNGV. Germline trimming cut 4 bases from V and 11 bases from J; bases unmatched to any gene: 8. CDR3 length: 15 amino acids. The CDR3 here is CASSSSGTSGVKQFF. For the CDR3, the DNA is TGTGCCAGCAGCTCGTCCGGGACTAGCGGGGTAAAGCAGTTCTTC.

This clonotype is judged medium-sized. The genes are TRBV6-1 and TRBJ2-3; D possibly corresponds to TRBD1 (6 bases). There are 13 residues in the CDR3. Trimming stripped 10 bases from V and 6 bases from J, with 17 bases between. The germline V gene encodes CDR1 MNHNS and CDR2 SASEGT. The CDR3 DNA sequence: TGTGCCACCGGGACATTCGGTGGCGATACGCAGTATTTT. Translation gives CATGTFGGDTQYF.

This clonotype was detected ten times or more. V is TRBV11-2 and J is TRBJ2-3; D is unresolved. Germline V gene sequence: CDR1 SGHAT, CDR2 FQNNGV. V lost 4 bases and J 4 bases, leaving 9 bases between the germline ends. CDR3 length equals 13 residues. The CDR3 DNA sequence: TGTGCCAGCAGCTACCACCCAGCAGATACGCAGTATTTT. Its translation: CASSYHPADTQYF. Together with reference TRBV11-2 and TRBJ2-3, the CDR3 gives the full variable domain: EAGVAQSPRYKIIEKRQSVAFWCNPISGHATLYWYQQILGQGPKLLIQFQNNGVVDDSQLPKDRFSAERLKGVDSTLKIQPAKLEDSAVYLCASSYHPADTQYFGPGTRLTVL.

This clonotype was seen repeatedly, ten times or more. The rearrangement links TRBV4-2 to TRBJ2-5; perhaps D is TRBD1 or TRBD2 (6 bases each). The CDR3 runs to 14 residues. V lost 4 bases to trimming and J lost 4 bases, with 13 bases between them. Per the germline V gene, CDR1 is LGHNA and CDR2 is YNFKEQ. The CDR3 here is CASSRGGGPETQYF. CDR3 coding DNA: TGTGCCAGCAGCCGGGGTGGGGGGCCAGAGACCCAGTACTTC.

This clonotype was recorded many times. The chain employs TRBV6-1 and TRBJ2-4, with D possibly being TRBD1 or TRBD2 (5 bases each). Germline values: CDR1 MNHNS, CDR2 SASEGT. The germline V and J ends were trimmed by 6 bases and 8 bases, with 17 bases remaining between them. The CDR3 totals 14 residues. This CDR3 is CASRTGTHRDIQYF. In DNA form, the CDR3 reads TGTGCCAGCAGGACCGGGACCCATCGGGACATTCAGTACTTC.

This clonotype was counted many times. This rearrangement joins TRBV24-1 to TRBJ2-1, with 7 bases that match TRBD2. V trimming: 8 bases; J trimming: 1 base; junction bases outside the gene matches: 4. The CDR3 length is 14 residues. Looked up from germline, CDR1 is KGHDR and CDR2 is SFDVKD. The CDR3 loop reads CATNPGGSYNEQFF. The CDR3 bases are TGTGCCACCAACCCCGGGGGGTCCTACAATGAGCAGTTCTTC.

This clonotype is medium-sized (0.01 to 0.1%) by share. This chain uses TRBV6-1 with TRBJ2-3; 10 nucleotides line up with TRBD2. This CDR3 is 15 amino acids long. Trimming removed 6 bases from V and 2 bases from J; junction bases left unmatched: 5. Germline CDR1 and CDR2: MNHNS and SASEGT. The CDR3 DNA reads TGTGCCAGCAGGCCTAGCGGGGGACCCACAGATACGCAGTATTTT. Translated, it gives CASRPSGGPTDTQYF.

This clonotype was found many times. V is TRBV3-1 and J is TRBJ2-1; 13 nucleotides line up with TRBD2. The length of the CDR3 is 15 residues. Losses at the gene ends were 4 bases for V and 9 bases for J; bases not matched to a gene: 6. Germline V gene data show CDR1 as LGHDT and CDR2 as YNNKEL (reference sequence). DNA for the CDR3: TGTGCCAGCAGCCTGGGACTAGCGGGAAGCGTTGAGCAGTTCTTC. It specifies CASSLGLAGSVEQFF.

This clonotype occurred once. The chain joins TRBV5-1 to TRBJ2-2, with 8 bases lining up with TRBD1. Germline V gene data show CDR1 as SGHRS and CDR2 as YFSETQ. Unmatched junction bases numbered 12, after V lost 6 bases and J lost 11 bases. This CDR3 contains 14 residues. CDR3 coding DNA: TGCGCCAGCAAGGACAGGGCCGACACCTGTGAGCTGTTTTTT. This sequence encodes CASKDRADTCELFF.

Notes on this clonotype: A clone one base away is much larger, so this may be a read error. The chain employs TRBV28 and TRBJ1-1; no reliable D call. The CDR3 runs to 12 residues. Germline-derived CDR1 and CDR2 are MDHEN and SYDVKM. CDR3 region: CAGSLVLTEAFF. The CDR3 DNA reads TGTGCCGGCAGTTTAGTCCTCACTGAAGCTTTCTTT.

The chain has TRBV5-1 and TRBJ2-7, with 8 bases lining up with TRBD1. The J segment lost 10 bases and the V segment lost 2 bases, leaving 8 bases of the junction unmatched. The CDR3 spans 13 residues. Germline V gene data show CDR1 as SGHRS and CDR2 as YFSETQ. In nucleotides, the CDR3 is TGCGCCAGCAGCTTAACTCGGGGACAGGCACAGTACTTC. Protein: CASSLTRGQAQYF.

This clonotype was counted only a few times. This chain connects TRBV25-1 to TRBJ2-5, with 11 bases aligning to TRBD2. J lost 4 bases, V lost 5 bases, and 6 bases had no gene match. Germline CDR1 and CDR2: MGHDK and SYGVNS. This CDR3 comprises 15 residues. The CDR3 here is CASSFTSGSGETQYF. CDR3 nucleotide sequence: TGTGCCAGCAGTTTTACTAGCGGGAGTGGAGAGACCCAGTACTTC. Full variable domain (rest looked up from reference TRBV25-1 and TRBJ2-5): EADIYQTPRYLVIGTGKKITLECSQTMGHDKMYWYQQDPGMELHLIHYSYGVNSTEKGDLSSESTVSRIRTEHFPLTLESARPSHTSQYLCASSFTSGSGETQYFGPGTRLLVL.

This clonotype was recorded many times. The chain combines TRBV6-2 or TRBV6-3 with TRBJ2-5; D possibly corresponds to TRBD1 (5 bases). Germline-derived CDR1 and CDR2 are MNHEY and SVGEGT. The CDR3 is made up of 13 amino acids. V lost 6 bases, J lost 0 bases, and 8 bases lay in between. Here the CDR3 DNA reads TGTGCCAGCAGCAGACAGCACCAAGAGACCCAGTACTTC. It is translated as CASSRQHQETQYF.

The table lists this clonotype with many counts. The chain uses TRBV5-5 and TRBJ1-1; a weak D match, TRBD1 (5 bases). The germline CDR1 and CDR2 sequences are SGHKS and YYEKEE (reference sequence). There are 14 residues in the CDR3. The V gene lost 7 bases and the J gene lost 5 bases, with 18 bases spanning the gap. CDR3 amino acids: CASRTEGWLTEAFF. In DNA form, the CDR3 reads TGTGCCAGCCGGACTGAGGGGTGGCTTACTGAAGCTTTCTTT.

The CDR3 coding sequence is TGTGCCACCAGCAGAGTGCTAGCGGAACGCGTGGAGCTGTTTTTT. Residues: CATSRVLAERVELFF. J is TRBJ2-2 and V is TRBV15; 7 bases are shared with TRBD2. V gave up 1 base and J gave up 10 bases; unmatched junction bases: 9. Germline loops: CDR1 LNHNV, CDR2 YYDKDF (reference sequence). The CDR3 has 15 residues.

CDR3 residues: CASSSSGAVNSPLHF. The CDR3, as DNA: TGTGCCAGTAGTTCTTCAGGGGCGGTTAATTCACCCCTCCACTTT. This chain joins TRBV19 and TRBJ1-6, with D possibly being TRBD1 (6 bases). The V end lost 5 bases, the J end lost 6 bases, and 14 bases lay between the germline ends. CDR3 size: 15 residues. The V gene's germline CDR1 is LNHDA and CDR2 SQIVND (reference sequence).

This chain connects TRBV20-1 to TRBJ1-2; 7 positions match TRBD1. Germline V gene lookup returns CDR1 DFQATT and CDR2 SNEGSKA (reference sequence). This CDR3 region has 15 residues. With V trimmed by 6 bases and J by 4 bases, 14 bases remained unmatched. CDR3 loop: CSASTDRAKGYGYTF. The DNA of the CDR3 is TGCAGTGCATCAACCGACAGGGCAAAAGGCTATGGCTACACCTTC.

With regard to this clonotype: A read error may produce the germline difference seen at one junction end. The chain recombines TRBV6-4 with TRBJ2-5; 8 positions agree with TRBD1. The CDR3 is 14 amino acids. Germline V gene lookup returns CDR1 MRHNA and CDR2 SNTAGT. The CDR3 sequence is CAGSESGGYKTQYF. In DNA form, the CDR3 reads TGTGCCGGCAGTGAGTCAGGGGGCTATAAGACCCAGTACTTC.

This clonotype was observed many times. The chain carries TRBV6-2 or TRBV6-3 and TRBJ2-1; D is perhaps TRBD1 (7 bases). V was clipped by 2 bases and J by 10 bases, with 24 bases between them. The CDR3 length is 17 residues. From germline, CDR1 is MNHEY and CDR2 SVGEGT. CDR3 in DNA: TGTGCCAGCAGTTACCCCTGGGGGGATGACAGGGCTGGCGAGCAGTTCTTC. Protein: CASSYPWGDDRAGEQFF.

The rearrangement uses TRBV6-1 and TRBJ1-1; a weak D match, TRBD1 (6 bases). The CDR3 contains 14 residues. Germline lookup yields CDR1 MNHNS and CDR2 SASEGT. The CDR3 sequence is CLAPCPTGSTEAFF. Written as DNA, the CDR3 is TGTCTTGCCCCCTGTCCGACAGGTTCCACTGAAGCTTTCTTT.

In its sample, this clonotype was seen many times. The J gene is TRBJ2-7, the V gene TRBV6-9; no clear D. V was trimmed by 4 bases and J by 0 bases, leaving 22 bases between them. CDR3 length: 18 amino acids. Germline loops: CDR1 MNHGY, CDR2 SVAAGI. CDR3 nucleotide sequence: TGTGCCAGCAGTTCCCGTACTACAGCGATATTAGACTCCTACGAGCAGTACTTC. Translation: CASSSRTTAILDSYEQYF.

This clonotype was recorded only once. One base separates it from a far larger clone, so it is likely a read error. This chain uses TRBV6-8 with TRBJ2-6; D is unclear. Per germline, CDR1 MNHGY and CDR2 SAAAGT. The CDR3 contains 18 residues. CDR3 region: CPSSTLNRANSGANVLTF. The CDR3 region has the DNA TGTCCCAGCAGTACCCTAAACCGGGCAAACTCTGGGGCCAACGTCCTGACTTTC.

V usage is TRBV2 and J usage is TRBJ2-7; 9 nucleotides line up with TRBD1. The length of the CDR3 is 15 residues. J was trimmed by 6 bases and V by 4 bases; bases with no gene match: 10. From germline, CDR1 is SNHLY and CDR2 FYNNEI. The CDR3 sequence: CASSGETGGDPEQYF. The CDR3 DNA reads TGTGCCAGCAGTGGGGAGACAGGGGGGGATCCCGAGCAGTACTTC.

This clonotype was recorded at least ten times. The chain has TRBV28 and TRBJ2-5; D possibly matches TRBD1 or TRBD2 (6 bases each). V was cut by 6 bases and J by 7 bases, with 15 bases left in between. CDR1 is MDHEN and CDR2 is SYDVKM in the germline V gene. The CDR3 length is 13 residues. CDR3 DNA: TGTGCCAGCAGCACGAGGGGGGTGGGGACCCAGTACTTC. It is translated as CASSTRGVGTQYF. The entire variable domain, with the rest obtained from reference TRBV28 and TRBJ2-5, is as follows: DVKVTQSSRYLVKRTGEKVFLECVQDMDHENMFWYRQDPGLGLRLIYFSYDVKMKEKGDIPEGYSVSREKKERFSLILESASTNQTSMYLCASSTRGVGTQYFGPGTRLLVL.

The chain carries TRBV6-9 and TRBJ2-3; D is unclear. V was shortened by 3 bases and J by 5 bases, with 3 bases between the two germline ends. The V gene's germline CDR1 is MNHGY and CDR2 SVAAGI. There are 11 residues in the CDR3. DNA for the CDR3: TGTGCCAGCAGTTACGGAGATACGCAGTATTTT. This gives the protein CASSYGDTQYF.

This clonotype was recorded a few times. Relative to the germline gene, one junction end is altered; a read error may explain this. CDR3 in DNA: TGCAGCGTTGAAAGTGGGGGGGCAGGCACCTGGGAGCTGTTTTTT. The encoded protein is CSVESGGAGTWELFF. The V gene is TRBV29-1, the J gene TRBJ2-2; possible D gene TRBD2, 7 bases. Germline V gene sequence: CDR1 SQVTM, CDR2 ANQGSEA. The CDR3 consists of 15 residues.

This clonotype is medium-sized (0.01 to 0.1%) within its sample. The V gene is TRBV5-1, the J gene TRBJ2-7; possibly TRBD1 for D (6 bases). V lost 1 base and J lost 4, with 9 bases in between. Germline V gene sequence: CDR1 SGHRS, CDR2 YFSETQ. The CDR3 spans 13 residues. The CDR3 spells CASSLFTGYEQYF. The CDR3 bases are TGCGCCAGCAGCTTGTTCACAGGGTACGAGCAGTACTTC.

Note on this clonotype: The junction differs from germline at one of its ends, possibly a read error. The genes are TRBV11-1 and TRBJ2-6; D is undetermined. Germline V gives CDR1 SGHAT, CDR2 FQDESV (reference sequence). The CDR3 spans 14 residues. The CDR3 loop reads CASDLGSVANFLTF. The CDR3 nucleotides read TGTGCCAGCGACTTGGGGTCTGTGGCCAACTTCCTGACTTTC.

This clonotype was detected ten times or more. The chain is built from TRBV20-1 and TRBJ1-6, with a possible D match to TRBD1 (5 bases). The CDR3 consists of 13 residues. Germline V gene lookup returns CDR1 DFQATT and CDR2 SNEGSKA (reference sequence). The germline V and J ends were trimmed by 3 bases and 9 bases, with 12 bases remaining between them. The DNA for the CDR3 is TGCAGTGCTAGTCTGGCCGGGGGTTCACCCCTCCACTTT. This translates into CSASLAGGSPLHF.

This clonotype was seen repeatedly, ten times or more. This chain uses TRBV9 with TRBJ2-1; D possibly corresponds to TRBD2 (6 bases). This CDR3 region has 13 residues. Trimming stripped 7 bases from V and 3 bases from J, with 11 bases between. The germline CDR1 and CDR2 sequences are SGDLS and YYNGEE. This CDR3 is CASGASDYNEQFF. CDR3 DNA: TGTGCCAGCGGGGCTAGCGACTACAATGAGCAGTTCTTC.

This chain connects TRBV28 to TRBJ1-3; D possibly corresponds to TRBD1 (5 bases). Between the trimmed V and J ends, which lost 2 bases and 2 bases, there was a span of 10 bases. This CDR3 contains 15 residues. CDR1 and CDR2 (germline): MDHEN, SYDVKM. CDR3 bases: TGTGCCAGCAGTTTAGTGTCAGGGACTGGAAACACCATATATTTT. Translated: CASSLVSGTGNTIYF.